This T cell receptor beta chain is drawn from a study of T cell repertoires in aging, cancer and after chemotherapy. This clonotype is labeled as medium-sized (0.01 to 0.1%). A mixed TRB-A/B primer pool amplified rearranged TRB by multiplex touch-down PCR. Each CDR3 protein gets one entry after TCRdb re-called the multiplex PCR reads with MiXCR. The sample holds over 1,000 distinct CDR3 sequences, about 22% seen once. The template was genomic DNA from peripheral blood, not RNA. Trimming left V 1 base short and J 0 bases short, with 6 bases between. The germline V gene encodes CDR1 LNHNV and CDR2 YYDKDF (reference sequence). This CDR3 region has 14 residues.

This clonotype originated in a human donor with a solid tumor. The sample was blood. The rearrangement joins TRBV15 to TRBJ2-5, with D possibly matching TRBD2 (5 bases). The CDR3 region has the DNA TGTGCCACCAGCAGAGTTAGCGACCAAGAGACCCAGTACTTC. As protein: CATSRVSDQETQYF.